There are a few counts of the clone carrying this T cell receptor (beta chain). Antigen: not known. Investigators isolated RNA and reverse transcribed it into cDNA to act as the sequencing template. Measured with immunoSEQ multiplex PCR; TCRdb has only the in-frame clones, and not every one. The data hold about 180,000 clones, with approximately 62% observed a single time. The CDR3 has 15 residues. V lost 2 bases and J 3 bases, leaving 14 bases between the germline ends. Germline CDR1 SGHRS, CDR2 YFSETQ. The source of the sample is a study of CD8+ T cells in alopecia areata. Study-wide results and caveats: More clonal than normal scalp was lesional scalp, particularly alopecia totalis/universalis.

Peripheral blood and lesional scalp punch biopsies were taken from alopecia areata patients. The receptor was derived from a human donor with alopecia areata. The chain uses TRBV5-1 and TRBJ1-2; D is undetermined. The sequencing used CD4+ T cells sorted from blood, collected at week 0. CDR3 coding DNA: TGCGCCAGCAGCTTCGGTCAAAACCGAGACTATGGCTACACCTTC. This encodes CASSFGQNRDYGYTF.